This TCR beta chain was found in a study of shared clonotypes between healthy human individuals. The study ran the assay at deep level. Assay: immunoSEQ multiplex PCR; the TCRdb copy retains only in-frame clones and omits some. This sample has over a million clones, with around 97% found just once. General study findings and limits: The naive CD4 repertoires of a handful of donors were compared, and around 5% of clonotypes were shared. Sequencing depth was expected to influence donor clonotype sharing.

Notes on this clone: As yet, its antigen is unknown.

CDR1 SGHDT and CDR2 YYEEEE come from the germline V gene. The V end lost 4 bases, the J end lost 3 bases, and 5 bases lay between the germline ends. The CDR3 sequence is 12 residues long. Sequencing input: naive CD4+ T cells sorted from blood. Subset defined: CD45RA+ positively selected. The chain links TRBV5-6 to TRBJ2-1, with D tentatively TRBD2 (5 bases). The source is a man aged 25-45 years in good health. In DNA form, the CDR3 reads TGTGCCAGCAGCCGGGACTACAATGAGCAGTTCTTC. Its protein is CASSRDYNEQFF.